Following are 20 T cell receptor beta chains from one sample sequenced in a study of OX40 agonist ivuxolimab in advanced cancers. Sequenced by immunoSEQ multiplex PCR; TCRdb stores in-frame clones only, minus some. The sample carries tens of thousands of clones, around 84% recorded once. Sequenced here: CD4+ or CD8+ T cells sorted from blood, sampled in a trial of the OX40 agonist ivuxolimab. The receptors stem from an adult with an advanced solid tumor such as melanoma, head and neck, liver or kidney cancer.

The J gene is TRBJ1-5, the V gene TRBV6-1; tentatively, D is TRBD1 (6 bases). CDR1 is MNHNS, CDR2 SASEGT, per germline. V was cut by 6 bases and J by 1 base, with 13 bases left in between. The CDR3 totals 15 residues. In DNA form, the CDR3 reads TGTGCCAGCAGAGACAGGCCCTTGAGCAATCAGCCCCAGCATTTT. This codes for CASRDRPLSNQPQHF.

This chain uses TRBV30 with TRBJ2-5; D not resolved. The CDR3 is made up of 18 amino acids. Germline CDR1 is GTSNPN and CDR2 is SVGIG (reference sequence). The germline V and J ends were trimmed by 0 bases and 2 bases, with 22 bases remaining between them. CDR3 region: CAWSVRAPWSRVQETQYF. CDR3 sequence (DNA): TGTGCCTGGAGTGTAAGGGCCCCCTGGTCCCGGGTTCAAGAGACCCAGTACTTC.

In this sample, this clone turned up once. The J gene is TRBJ1-1, the V gene TRBV5-1; the D gene is possibly TRBD1 (6 bases). Trimming left V 0 bases short and J 3 bases short, with 6 bases between. The CDR3 extends over 13 amino acids. Germline CDR1 reads SGHRS; CDR2 reads YFSETQ. This CDR3 is CASSLDRDTEAFF. The CDR3 bases are TGCGCCAGCAGCTTGGACAGGGACACTGAAGCTTTCTTT.

The chain recombines TRBV7-9 with TRBJ2-5; D is uncertain. The length of the CDR3 is 14 residues. Trimming pared 2 bases from V and 2 bases from J, leaving 9 bases between. CDR1 and CDR2 (germline): SEHNR, FQNEAQ (reference sequence). CDR3 in amino acids: CASSLFQPQETQYF. The CDR3 coding sequence is TGTGCCAGCAGCTTATTTCAACCTCAAGAGACCCAGTACTTC. Using reference TRBV7-9 and TRBJ2-5 for the parts outside the CDR3, the full variable domain is DTGVSQNPRHKITKRGQNVTFRCDPISEHNRLYWYRQTLGQGPEFLTYFQNEAQLEKSRLLSDRFSAERPKGSFSTLEIQRTEQGDSAMYLCASSLFQPQETQYFGPGTRLLVL.

The J gene is TRBJ1-1, the V gene TRBV5-1, with 7 nucleotides matching TRBD1. CDR3 length: 12 amino acids. CDR1 is SGHRS and CDR2 is YFSETQ in the germline V gene. Germline trimming cut 6 bases from V and 4 bases from J; bases unmatched to any gene: 3. The CDR3 nucleotides read TGCGCCAGCAAGGAGGGGGCCACTGAAGCTTTCTTT. Translated: CASKEGATEAFF.

This clone was detected many times. The V call is TRBV4-1, the J call TRBJ1-5; D is unresolved. The CDR3 contains 13 residues. The germline CDR1 and CDR2 sequences are MGHRA and YSYEKL. V was clipped by 1 base and J by 9 bases, with 10 bases between them. The CDR3 sequence: CASSQGDQRPQHF. CDR3 in DNA: TGCGCCAGCAGCCAAGGGGATCAACGGCCCCAGCATTTT.

The chain is built from TRBV4-3 and TRBJ2-1, with D unclear. Between the trimmed V and J ends, which lost 0 bases and 5 bases, there was a span of 11 bases. This CDR3 is built from 15 residues. Germline CDR1 LGHNA, CDR2 YSLEER. In DNA form, the CDR3 reads TGCGCCAGCAGCCAAGATCGTGAAGCTGACAATGAGCAGTTCTTC. It is translated as CASSQDREADNEQFF.

This chain uses TRBV11-2 with TRBJ1-2; 10 bases map to TRBD1. Losses at the gene ends were 4 bases for V and 4 bases for J; bases not matched to a gene: 9. This CDR3 has 16 amino acids. CDR1 and CDR2 (germline): SGHAT, FQNNGV. The CDR3 nucleotides are TGTGCCAGCAGCTCGATATGGGGACAGGGGCTCTATGGCTACACCTTC. This codes for CASSSIWGQGLYGYTF.

DNA of the CDR3: TGTGCCAGCTCACTGGGGACTAGCGGGACGAGCAGAACTCAGCAGTACTTC. Residues: CASSLGTSGTSRTQQYF. The J gene is TRBJ2-7, the V gene TRBV18, with 13 bases lining up with TRBD2. V was pared by 4 bases and J by 8 bases, with 14 bases of the junction left unmatched. In germline, CDR1 is KGHSH, CDR2 LQKENI. This CDR3 contains 17 residues.

This CDR3 reads CSVEVHGYGYTF. In DNA form, the CDR3 reads TGCAGCGTTGAGGTGCACGGCTATGGCTACACCTTC. V gene TRBV29-1 combines with J gene TRBJ1-2, with D hard to call. This CDR3 is built from 12 residues. V gave up 3 bases and J gave up 4 bases, with 9 bases separating them. Germline V gene sequence: CDR1 SQVTM, CDR2 ANQGSEA.

This chain links TRBV6-5 with TRBJ1-1, with 8 positions matching TRBD1. Germline loops: CDR1 MNHEY, CDR2 SVGAGI. V lost 5 bases to trimming and J lost 3 bases; unmatched junction nucleotides: 5. There are 14 residues in the CDR3. The CDR3: CASSPGQAYTEAFF. In nucleotides, the CDR3 is TGTGCCAGCAGTCCGGGACAGGCGTACACTGAAGCTTTCTTT.

V usage is TRBV19 and J usage is TRBJ2-3; perhaps TRBD2 as D (5 bases). The germline V gene encodes CDR1 LNHDA and CDR2 SQIVND (reference sequence). There are 16 residues in the CDR3. Trimming cost V 5 bases and J 4 bases, with 19 bases left between them. In nucleotides, the CDR3 is TGTGCCAGTAGTGTGCCGGAGGCGGGTAGGGCAGATACGCAGTATTTT. Translation gives CASSVPEAGRADTQYF.

J is TRBJ1-5 and V is TRBV6-5; D perhaps matches TRBD1 (5 bases). This CDR3 spans 13 amino acids. V dropped 8 bases and J dropped 5 bases, with 13 bases sitting between them. Germline V gene data show CDR1 as MNHEY and CDR2 as SVGAGI. The CDR3 nucleotides read TGTGCCAGCCAGGGAACATTCTATCAGCCCCAGCATTTT. Its protein product is CASQGTFYQPQHF.

This chain's CDR3 is CASSLAEGGEQYF. CDR3 DNA: TGCGCCAGCAGCTTGGCCGAAGGAGGCGAGCAGTACTTC. The chain employs TRBV5-1 and TRBJ2-7; a weak D match, TRBD2 (5 bases). The germline V and J ends were trimmed by 0 bases and 6 bases, with 10 bases remaining between them. Germline V CDR1 and CDR2: SGHRS, YFSETQ. CDR3 length: 13 amino acids.

V and J are TRBV6-6 and TRBJ2-7; TRBD1 aligns across 9 bases. V lost 4 bases to trimming and J lost 0 bases; unmatched junction nucleotides: 4. The CDR3 totals 15 residues. Germline V gene sequence: CDR1 MNHNY, CDR2 SVGAGI (reference sequence). The CDR3 is CASSSGQGLSYEQYF. CDR3 nucleotides: TGTGCCAGCAGTTCCGGACAGGGGCTCTCCTACGAGCAGTACTTC.

The rearrangement links TRBV20-1 to TRBJ2-7; D is possibly TRBD2 (6 bases). The CDR3 runs to 11 residues. Per the germline V gene, CDR1 is DFQATT and CDR2 is SNEGSKA (reference sequence). In DNA, the CDR3 is TGCAGCTGCCTTTGGAGGGAAGAGCAGTACTTC. Protein product: CSCLWREEQYF.

The chain combines TRBV19 with TRBJ2-1, with D unresolved. V was pared by 5 bases and J by 8 bases, with 16 bases between. The V gene's germline CDR1 is LNHDA and CDR2 SQIVND (reference sequence). The CDR3 length is 14 residues. Written as DNA, the CDR3 is TGTGCCAGTAGTCTCCGACGAGGCTTCGATGAGCAGTTCTTC. Protein sequence: CASSLRRGFDEQFF.

The CDR3 loop reads CASSPGTDGLGEQYF. The CDR3 region has the DNA TGCGCCAGCAGCCCCGGGACTGACGGATTGGGCGAGCAGTACTTC. The chain links TRBV5-1 to TRBJ2-7, with TRBD2 as a possible D gene (6 bases). CDR1 SGHRS and CDR2 YFSETQ come from the germline V gene. The V gene lost 4 bases and the J gene lost 6 bases, with 20 bases spanning the gap. The CDR3 sequence is 15 residues long.

The rearrangement links TRBV7-3 to TRBJ2-1, with 7 nucleotides matching TRBD2. Germline assignment: CDR1 SGHTA and CDR2 FQGTGA. This CDR3 contains 16 residues. The V and J ends lost 2 bases and 5 bases, in that order; junction bases with no gene match: 9. The DNA for the CDR3 is TGTGCCAGCAGCTTACAAAGCGGGACTACTAACAATGAGCAGTTCTTC. As protein: CASSLQSGTTNNEQFF.

V and J are TRBV30 and TRBJ2-3; the D is unclear. Per germline, CDR1 GTSNPN and CDR2 SVGIG (reference sequence). This CDR3 region has 14 residues. V was cut by 0 bases and J by 2 bases, with 9 bases left in between. DNA of the CDR3: TGTGCCTGGAGTGTAGGTCAACACACAGATACGCAGTATTTT. Translating gives CAWSVGQHTDTQYF.